The table lists the clone carrying this T cell receptor (beta chain) with a few counts. TCRdb analysed the 5' RACE reads with MiXCR anew, one entry per CDR3 protein. The sample yields about 530,000 distinct CDR3 sequences, roughly 15% seen once. This record comes from a study of identical twins. These data also featured in a second study, about yellow fever vaccine responses in identical twins.

The TCR was taken from a woman younger than 35 in good health. The sample taken for sequencing was CD4+ T cells sorted from blood.

CDR3 bases: TGTGCCAGCAGCCCCGGACGAGTCAATGAGCAGTTCTTC. Amino acids: CASSPGRVNEQFF. The genes are TRBV7-8 and TRBJ2-1; no clear D. The length of the CDR3 is 13 residues. The V and J ends lost 5 bases and 6 bases respectively, with 11 bases between them. The V gene's germline CDR1 is SGHVS and CDR2 FQNEAQ.